This T cell receptor (beta chain) derives from a study of T cell responses to AZD1222 COVID-19 vaccine. Turning to this clone: The antigen remains undetermined.

This CDR3 is 15 amino acids long. Per the germline V gene, CDR1 is ENHRY and CDR2 is SYGVKD. The V and J ends lost 6 bases and 4 bases respectively, with 13 bases between them. Whole-study results and caveats: The study sampled repertoires only after the peak T cell response. Within unmutated variant regions lay the reported targets of nearly half of spike-specific TCRs. Among vaccine-associated CD4 TCRs, coverage spanned spike, with dominance at 160-218 and 743-854. When two AZD1222 doses had been given, Spike-specific TCR breadth and depth rose.

Assay: immunoSEQ multiplex PCR; the TCRdb copy retains only in-frame clones and omits some. Of some 170,000 clones in the sample, just under 90% were seen once. The rearrangement links TRBV10-3 to TRBJ2-6, with D possibly being TRBD1 (6 bases). This TCR was recovered from an adult who received the MenACWY meningococcal vaccine as a control. The sample here was peripheral blood, taken 28 days after the second dose of the MenACWY control vaccine. The CDR3 coding sequence is TGTGCCATCAGCCTACAGGGAACAGGGGCCAACGTCCTGACTTTC. Protein: CAISLQGTGANVLTF.